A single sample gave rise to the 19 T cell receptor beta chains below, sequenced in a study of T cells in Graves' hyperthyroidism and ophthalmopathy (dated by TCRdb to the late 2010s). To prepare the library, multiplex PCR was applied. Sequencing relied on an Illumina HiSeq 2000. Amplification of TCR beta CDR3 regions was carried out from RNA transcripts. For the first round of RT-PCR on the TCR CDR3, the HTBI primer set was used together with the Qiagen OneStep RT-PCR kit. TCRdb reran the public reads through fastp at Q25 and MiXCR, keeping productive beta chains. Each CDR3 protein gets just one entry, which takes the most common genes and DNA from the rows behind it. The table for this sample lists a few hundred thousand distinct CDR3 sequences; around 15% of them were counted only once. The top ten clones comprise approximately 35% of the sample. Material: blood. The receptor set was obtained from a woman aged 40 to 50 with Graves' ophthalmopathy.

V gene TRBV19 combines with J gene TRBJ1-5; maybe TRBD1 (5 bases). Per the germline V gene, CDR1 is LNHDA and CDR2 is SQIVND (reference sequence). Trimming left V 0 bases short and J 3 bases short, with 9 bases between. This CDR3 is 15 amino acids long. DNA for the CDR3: TGTGCCAGTAGTATAGAGGGGGAACACAATCAGCCCCAGCATTTT. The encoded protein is CASSIEGEHNQPQHF.

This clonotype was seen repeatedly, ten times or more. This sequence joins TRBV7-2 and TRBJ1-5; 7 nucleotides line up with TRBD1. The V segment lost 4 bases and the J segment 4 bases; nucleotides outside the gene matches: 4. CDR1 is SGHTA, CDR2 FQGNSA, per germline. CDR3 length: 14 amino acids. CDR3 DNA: TGTGCCAGCAGCTCGGACAGGCTTAATCAGCCCCAGCATTTT. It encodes CASSSDRLNQPQHF.

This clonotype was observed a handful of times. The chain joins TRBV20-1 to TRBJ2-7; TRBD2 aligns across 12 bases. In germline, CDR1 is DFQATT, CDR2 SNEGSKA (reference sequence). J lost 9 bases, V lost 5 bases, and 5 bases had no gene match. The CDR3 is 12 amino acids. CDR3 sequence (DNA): TGCAGTGCTGGACTAGCGGGAAACAGGCAGTACTTC. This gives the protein CSAGLAGNRQYF.

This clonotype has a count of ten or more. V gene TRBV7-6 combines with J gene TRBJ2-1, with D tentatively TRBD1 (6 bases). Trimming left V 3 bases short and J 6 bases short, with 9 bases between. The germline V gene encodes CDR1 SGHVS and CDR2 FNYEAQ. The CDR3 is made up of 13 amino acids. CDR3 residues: CASSFRGGNEQFF. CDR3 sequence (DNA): TGTGCCAGCAGCTTTAGAGGGGGCAATGAGCAGTTCTTC.

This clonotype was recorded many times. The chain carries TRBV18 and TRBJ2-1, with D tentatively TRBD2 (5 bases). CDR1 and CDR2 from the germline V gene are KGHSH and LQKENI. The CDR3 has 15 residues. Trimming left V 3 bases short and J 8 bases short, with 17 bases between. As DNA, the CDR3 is TGTGCCAGCTCACCTCTAGGTCCGGGGATCTATGAGCAGTTCTTC. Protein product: CASSPLGPGIYEQFF.

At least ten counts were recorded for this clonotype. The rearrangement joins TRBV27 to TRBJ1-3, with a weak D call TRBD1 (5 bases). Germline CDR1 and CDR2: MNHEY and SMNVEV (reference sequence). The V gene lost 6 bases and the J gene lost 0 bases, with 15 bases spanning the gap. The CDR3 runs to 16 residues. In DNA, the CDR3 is TGTGCCAGCAGGGACTTAGGGGCAAGCTCTGGAAACACCATATATTTT. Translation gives CASRDLGASSGNTIYF.

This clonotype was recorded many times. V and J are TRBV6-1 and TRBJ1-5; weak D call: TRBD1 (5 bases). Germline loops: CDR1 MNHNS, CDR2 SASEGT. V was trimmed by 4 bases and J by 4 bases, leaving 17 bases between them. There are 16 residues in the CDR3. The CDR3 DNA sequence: TGTGCCAGCAGTGCCCCCCGGGACGCATTAAATCAGCCCCAGCATTTT. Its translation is CASSAPRDALNQPQHF.

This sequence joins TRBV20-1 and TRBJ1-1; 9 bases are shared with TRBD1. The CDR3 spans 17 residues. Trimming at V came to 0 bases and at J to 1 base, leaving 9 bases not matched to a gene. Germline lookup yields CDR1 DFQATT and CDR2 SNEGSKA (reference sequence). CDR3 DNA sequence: TGCAGTGCTAGAGATCTTGGCGGGACAGGGAGGAACACTGAAGCTTTCTTT. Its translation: CSARDLGGTGRNTEAFF.

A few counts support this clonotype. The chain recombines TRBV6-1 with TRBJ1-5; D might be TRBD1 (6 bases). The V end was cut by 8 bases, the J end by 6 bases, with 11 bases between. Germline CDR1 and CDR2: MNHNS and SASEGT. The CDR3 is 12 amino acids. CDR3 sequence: CASSGDLQPQHF. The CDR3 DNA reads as TGTGCCAGCTCAGGGGATCTTCAGCCCCAGCATTTT.

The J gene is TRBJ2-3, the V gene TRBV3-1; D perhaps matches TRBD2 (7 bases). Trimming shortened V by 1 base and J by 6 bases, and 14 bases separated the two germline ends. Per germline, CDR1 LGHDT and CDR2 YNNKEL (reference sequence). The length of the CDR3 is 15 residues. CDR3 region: CASSQGPGGRDTQYF. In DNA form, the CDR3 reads TGTGCCAGCAGCCAAGGCCCGGGGGGCCGGGATACGCAGTATTTT.

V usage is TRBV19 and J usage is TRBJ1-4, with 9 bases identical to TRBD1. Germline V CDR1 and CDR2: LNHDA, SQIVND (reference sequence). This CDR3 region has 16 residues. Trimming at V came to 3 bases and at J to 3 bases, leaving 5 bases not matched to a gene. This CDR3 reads CASSMTGGRSNEKLFF. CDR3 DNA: TGTGCCAGTAGTATGACAGGGGGACGCTCTAATGAAAAACTGTTTTTT.

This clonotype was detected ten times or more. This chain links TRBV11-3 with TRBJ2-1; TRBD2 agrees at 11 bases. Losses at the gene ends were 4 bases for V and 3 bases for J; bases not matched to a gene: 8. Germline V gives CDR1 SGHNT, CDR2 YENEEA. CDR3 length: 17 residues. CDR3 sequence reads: CASSSASGGTYYNEQFF. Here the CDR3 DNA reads TGTGCCAGCAGCTCCGCTAGCGGGGGGACCTACTACAATGAGCAGTTCTTC. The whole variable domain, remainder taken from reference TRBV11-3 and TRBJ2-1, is EAGVVQSPRYKIIEKKQPVAFWCNPISGHNTLYWYLQNLGQGPELLIRYENEEAVDDSQLPKDRFSAERLKGVDSTLKIQPAELGDSAVYLCASSSASGGTYYNEQFFGPGTRLTVL.

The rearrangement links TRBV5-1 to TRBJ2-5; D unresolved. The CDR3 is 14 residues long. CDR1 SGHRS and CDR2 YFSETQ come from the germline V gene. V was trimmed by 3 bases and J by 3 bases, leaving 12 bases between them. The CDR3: CASSSLGPEETQYF. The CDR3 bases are TGCGCCAGCAGCTCCCTCGGCCCCGAAGAGACCCAGTACTTC. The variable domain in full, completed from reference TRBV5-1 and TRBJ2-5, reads KAGVTQTPRYLIKTRGQQVTLSCSPISGHRSVSWYQQTPGQGLQFLFEYFSETQRNKGNFPGRFSGRQFSNSRSEMNVSTLELGDSALYLCASSSLGPEETQYFGPGTRLLVL.

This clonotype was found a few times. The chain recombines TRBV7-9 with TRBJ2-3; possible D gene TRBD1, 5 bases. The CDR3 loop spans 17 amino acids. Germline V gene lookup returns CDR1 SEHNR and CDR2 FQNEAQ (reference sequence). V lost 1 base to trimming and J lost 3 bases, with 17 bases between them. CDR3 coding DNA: TGTGCCAGCAGCTTAGGGTCCACAGGCGTCGTTACAGATACGCAGTATTTT. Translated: CASSLGSTGVVTDTQYF.

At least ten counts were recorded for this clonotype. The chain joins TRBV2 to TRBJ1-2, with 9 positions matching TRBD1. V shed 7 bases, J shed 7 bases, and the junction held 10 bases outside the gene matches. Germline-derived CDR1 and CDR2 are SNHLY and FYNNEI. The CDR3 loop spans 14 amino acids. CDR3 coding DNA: TGTGCCAGCAATTTTGACAGGGGGACAGGTGGCTACACCTTC. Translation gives CASNFDRGTGGYTF.

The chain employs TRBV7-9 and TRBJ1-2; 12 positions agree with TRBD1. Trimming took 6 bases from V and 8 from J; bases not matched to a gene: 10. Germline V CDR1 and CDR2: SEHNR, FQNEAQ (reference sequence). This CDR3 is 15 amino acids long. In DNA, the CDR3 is TGTGCCAGCAGTCCCAGGGGACAGGGGGCTCGGGGCTACACCTTC. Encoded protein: CASSPRGQGARGYTF.

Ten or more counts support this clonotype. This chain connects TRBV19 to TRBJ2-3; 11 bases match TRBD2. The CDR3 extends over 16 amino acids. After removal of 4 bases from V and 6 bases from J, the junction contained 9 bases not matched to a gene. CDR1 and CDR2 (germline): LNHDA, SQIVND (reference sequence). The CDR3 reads CASSTSSGRRLDTQYF. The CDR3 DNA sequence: TGTGCCAGTAGTACGTCTAGCGGGAGGAGGTTGGATACGCAGTATTTT.

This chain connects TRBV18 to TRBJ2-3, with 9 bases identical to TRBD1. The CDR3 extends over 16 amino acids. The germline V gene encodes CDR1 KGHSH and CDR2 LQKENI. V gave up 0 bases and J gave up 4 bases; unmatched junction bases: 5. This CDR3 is CASSPPPGTGPDTQYF. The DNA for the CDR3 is TGTGCCAGCTCACCACCGCCCGGGACAGGGCCAGATACGCAGTATTTT.

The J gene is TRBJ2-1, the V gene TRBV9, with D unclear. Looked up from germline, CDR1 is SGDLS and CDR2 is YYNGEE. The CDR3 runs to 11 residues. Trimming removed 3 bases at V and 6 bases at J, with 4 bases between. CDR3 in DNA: TGTGCCAGCAGCGGGGCCAATGAGCAGTTCTTC. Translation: CASSGANEQFF.